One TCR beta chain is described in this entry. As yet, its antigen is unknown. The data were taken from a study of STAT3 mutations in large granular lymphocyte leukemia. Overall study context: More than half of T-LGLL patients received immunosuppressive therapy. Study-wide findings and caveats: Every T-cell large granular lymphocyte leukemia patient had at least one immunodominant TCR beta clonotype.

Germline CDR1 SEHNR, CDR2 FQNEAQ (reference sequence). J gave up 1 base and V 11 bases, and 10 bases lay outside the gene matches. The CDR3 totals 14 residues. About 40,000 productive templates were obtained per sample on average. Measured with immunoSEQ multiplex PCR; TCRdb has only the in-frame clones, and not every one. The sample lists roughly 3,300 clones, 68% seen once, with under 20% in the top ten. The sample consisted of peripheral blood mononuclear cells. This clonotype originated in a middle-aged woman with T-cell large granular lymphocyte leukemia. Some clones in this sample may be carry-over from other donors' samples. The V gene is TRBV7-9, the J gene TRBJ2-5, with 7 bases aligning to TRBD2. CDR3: CAGTVGGGQETQYF. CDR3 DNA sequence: TGTGCCGGTACAGTGGGGGGGGGCCAAGAGACCCAGTACTTC. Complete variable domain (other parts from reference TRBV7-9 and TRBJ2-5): DTGVSQNPRHKITKRGQNVTFRCDPISEHNRLYWYRQTLGQGPEFLTYFQNEAQLEKSRLLSDRFSAERPKGSFSTLEIQRTEQGDSAMYLCAGTVGGGQETQYFGPGTRLLVL.